These T cell receptor beta chains were read from a single sample in a study of shared clonotypes between healthy human individuals. Repertoires were generated with immunoSEQ multiplex PCR, while TCRdb's copy carries only in-frame clones and drops some. Here the sample spans 1.4 million to 1.5 million clones, around 95% being singletons. The sequencing sample was made of naive CD4+ T cells sorted from blood. These receptors came from a man aged 25 to 40 in good health. The CDR3 runs from the conserved cysteine through the conserved F or W. Each record gives: J gene, clone size, D gene, V gene, CDR3 DNA, CDR3 protein. D genes are given only for firm matches. Size is omitted from some rows. Given values are once, few, many or a class for expanded clones.

>TRBJ2-5|-|TRBD2|TRBV5-4
TGTGCCAGCAGCCCTAGCGGGAGAGGCCAAGAGACCCAGTACTTC
CASSPSGRGQETQYF
>TRBJ1-1|once|TRBD1|TRBV28
TGTGCCAGCACCAGAGGACAGGGGAGGGTGACTGAAGCTTTCTTT
CASTRGQGRVTEAFF
>TRBJ2-5|-|TRBD1|TRBV10-3
TGTGCCATCAGTGAGTCGGGGACAGGGCAAGAGACCCAGTACTTC
CAISESGTGQETQYF
>TRBJ2-5|-|-|TRBV9
TGTGCCAGCAGCGTAGGACAAGGCACCCAAGAGACCCAGTACTTC
CASSVGQGTQETQYF
>TRBJ2-1|-|TRBD1|TRBV6-1
TGTGCCAGCAGTGTTTTCGAGGGGGCAGAGCAGTTCTTC
CASSVFEGAEQFF
>TRBJ2-3|-|-|TRBV19
TGTGCCAGTAGTATGGCGAGGAGGGCCGGAGATACGCAGTATTTT
CASSMARRAGDTQYF
>TRBJ2-2|once|TRBD2|TRBV18
TGTGCCAGCTCACCACCGACTAGCGGGACGAACACCGGGGAGCTGTTTTTT
CASSPPTSGTNTGELFF
>TRBJ2-5|-|-|TRBV6-5
TGTGCCAGCAGTTACTCCCAAGTTAGAGGGGAGACCCAGTACTTC
CASSYSQVRGETQYF
>TRBJ2-7|-|-|TRBV27
TGTGCCAGCATATCCCATGCCAGGCCTTACGAGCAGTACTTC
CASISHARPYEQYF
>TRBJ2-5|-|-|TRBV6-1
TGTGCCAGCAGTGAAGTCTCGGAGCCGAGGGCGTCCCAGTACTTC
CASSEVSEPRASQYF
>TRBJ1-5|-|-|TRBV6-5
TGTGCCAGCAGTCGGAACAGGGAGAGGAATCAGCCCCAGCATTTT
CASSRNRERNQPQHF
>TRBJ1-5|-|-|TRBV28
TGTGCCAGCCTTTCTCCGGGACAGCCCCAGCATTTT
CASLSPGQPQHF
>TRBJ1-5|few|-|TRBV2
TGTGCCAGCAGCGGGGAGGGGAGTCAGCCCCAGCATTTT
CASSGEGSQPQHF
>TRBJ2-7|-|-|TRBV19
TGTGCCAGTAGTAGTCAGGGGAGAGGTCGCTCCTACGAGCAGTACTTC
CASSSQGRGRSYEQYF
>TRBJ2-1|-|TRBD1|TRBV7-3
TGTGCCAGCAGCCCGGACAGGGGAGGGTACAATGAGCAGTTCTTC
CASSPDRGGYNEQFF
>TRBJ2-7|-|TRBD1|TRBV19
TGTGCCAGTAGCGCAGACAGGGTCGACGAGCAGTACTTC
CASSADRVDEQYF
>TRBJ2-1|once|-|TRBV5-1
TGCGCCAGCAGCTTGATGAGTTCCAGGGATGAGCAGTTCTTC
CASSLMSSRDEQFF
>TRBJ1-5|-|TRBD1|TRBV18
TGTGCCAGCTCACCATTCCGACAGGGGTATAGCAATCAGCCCCAGCATTTT
CASSPFRQGYSNQPQHF
>TRBJ2-5|-|-|TRBV5-5
TGTGCCAGCAGCTTGGCGAGGGGCTTGGGCGTCCGGGAAGAGACCCAGTACTTC
CASSLARGLGVREETQYF
>TRBJ2-1|-|-|TRBV7-9
TGTGCCAGCAGCTTTCGGAGCCAATCCTACAATGAGCAGTTCTTC
CASSFRSQSYNEQFF
>TRBJ2-7|-|-|TRBV6-5
TGTGCCAGCAGTTACTCTACAGCCTCCCTCGAGCAGTACTTC
CASSYSTASLEQYF
>TRBJ1-2|-|-|TRBV6-5
TGTGCCAGCAGTCAACGGACTGGAGCTAACTATGGCTACACCTTC
CASSQRTGANYGYTF
>TRBJ1-3|-|-|TRBV7-9
TGTGCCAGCAGCTTAGGCCGTGGAACTGGAAACACCATATATTTT
CASSLGRGTGNTIYF
>TRBJ2-2|-|-|TRBV11-2
TGTGCCAGCAGCTTAGTAAGAGGCGCCGGGGAGCTGTTTTTT
CASSLVRGAGELFF
>TRBJ2-2|-|-|TRBV15
TGTGCCACCAGCAGCAAGATACCGAACACCGGGGAGCTGTTTTTT
CATSSKIPNTGELFF
>TRBJ2-2|-|-|TRBV18
TGTGCCACCACTACCGGCTCCAACACCGGGGAGCTGTTTTTT
CATTTGSNTGELFF
>TRBJ2-3|-|TRBD1|TRBV2
TGTGCCAGCAGTCGACAGGGGGCGGCTCCAGATACGCAGTATTTT
CASSRQGAAPDTQYF
>TRBJ1-3|-|-|TRBV5-1
TGCGCCAGCAGCTTGGGTCCCCCAGGGGACACCATATATTTT
CASSLGPPGDTIYF
>TRBJ2-7|few|-|TRBV27
TGTGCCAGCCGCCTCTCGGGCGGTGAGCAGTACTTC
CASRLSGGEQYF
>TRBJ2-2|-|-|TRBV5-4
TGTGCCAGCAGATTTGACTACCGAAGTGGCGGGGAGCTGTTTTTT
CASRFDYRSGGELFF
>TRBJ2-1|-|-|TRBV6-1
TGTGCCAGCATCCCCGGGACAAGGTCCTACAATGAGCAGTTCTTC
CASIPGTRSYNEQFF
>TRBJ2-7|-|TRBD1|TRBV7-9
TGTGCCAGCAGCTCCCCCGGGACAGGGGGTATGCAGTACTTC
CASSSPGTGGMQYF
>TRBJ1-4|once|-|TRBV18
TGTGCCAGCTCACCTCTGGGTTGGTCTAATGAAAAACTGTTTTTT
CASSPLGWSNEKLFF
>TRBJ1-2|-|-|TRBV6-5
TGTGCCAGCAGTTTGACAGTAAACTATGGCTACACCTTC
CASSLTVNYGYTF